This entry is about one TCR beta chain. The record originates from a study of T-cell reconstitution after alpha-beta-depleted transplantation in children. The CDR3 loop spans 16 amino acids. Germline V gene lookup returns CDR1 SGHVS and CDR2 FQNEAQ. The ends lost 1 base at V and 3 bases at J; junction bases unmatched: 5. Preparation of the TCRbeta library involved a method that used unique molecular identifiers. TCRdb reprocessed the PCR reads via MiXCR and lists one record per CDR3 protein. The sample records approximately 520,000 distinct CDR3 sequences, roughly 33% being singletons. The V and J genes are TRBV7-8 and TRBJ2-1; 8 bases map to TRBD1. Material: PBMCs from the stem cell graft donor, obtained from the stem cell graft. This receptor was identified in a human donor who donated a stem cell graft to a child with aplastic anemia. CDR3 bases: TGTGCCAGCAGCTTAGAGGACAGGGCGAGCTACAATGAGCAGTTCTTC. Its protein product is CASSLEDRASYNEQFF.